Reported below is one T cell receptor (beta chain). The antigen is undetermined. The CDR3 spans 13 residues. Between the trimmed V and J ends, which lost 3 bases and 4 bases, there was a span of 13 bases. The V gene's germline CDR1 is GTSNPN and CDR2 SVGIG (reference sequence). The data stem from a study of beta chain features in type 1 diabetes. One heparinised draw, averaging about 0.11 L, was taken per donor. Purities over 95% were achieved in all sorted populations. Since all of the isolated RNA was reverse transcribed, expressed TCRB transcripts were what got sequenced. Mean read depth for naive, central memory and regulatory T cell samples was several million reads. Generated by immunoSEQ multiplex PCR, the TCRdb table keeps only in-frame clones and is missing some. The sample lists roughly 280,000 clones; 24% were seen once. Study-level points and caveats: Shorter TCRB CDR3s, moderately but significantly so, were found in Type 1 diabetes patients in all four CD4+ subsets. Possible PCR preference for shorter templates applied equally to patients and controls.

V is TRBV30 and J is TRBJ2-7; possibly TRBD2 for D (6 bases). This TCR came from a woman aged 30 to 39 with type 1 diabetes. Input material: naive CD4+ T cells from blood. The CDR3 nucleotides are TGTGCCTGGAGCGATCCTCGGGGGTACGAGCAGTACTTC. It codes for CAWSDPRGYEQYF.